The T cell receptor beta chain under discussion was sequenced for a study of blood T cell repertoires in COVID-19. V lost 4 bases and J lost 5, with 15 bases in between. CDR1 is SGDLS, CDR2 YYNGEE, per germline. The CDR3 is 14 amino acids. How the authors handled the data: By means of reference gene primer amplification, nucleated cell counts were estimated. The protocol was immunoSEQ multiplex PCR, while the TCRdb copy is restricted to in-frame clones and leaves out a portion. Clonal size and the V and J genes are those of that table, whereas D and trimming came from the DNA. The table includes 45,000 to 65,000 clones, nearly 80% detected once.

This clonotype originated in a human donor in a cohort sampled during active COVID-19. The sample comprised peripheral blood. V gene TRBV9 combines with J gene TRBJ2-5, with D maybe TRBD1 (6 bases). The CDR3 reads CASSLPGVGETQYF. The CDR3 nucleotides read TGTGCCAGCAGCCTGCCAGGGGTCGGGGAGACCCAGTACTTC. Full variable domain (missing parts from reference TRBV9 and TRBJ2-5): DSGVTQTPKHLITATGQRVTLRCSPRSGDLSVYWYQQSLDQGLQFLIQYYNGEERAKGNILERFSAQQFPDLHSELNLSSLELGDSALYFCASSLPGVGETQYFGPGTRLLVL.